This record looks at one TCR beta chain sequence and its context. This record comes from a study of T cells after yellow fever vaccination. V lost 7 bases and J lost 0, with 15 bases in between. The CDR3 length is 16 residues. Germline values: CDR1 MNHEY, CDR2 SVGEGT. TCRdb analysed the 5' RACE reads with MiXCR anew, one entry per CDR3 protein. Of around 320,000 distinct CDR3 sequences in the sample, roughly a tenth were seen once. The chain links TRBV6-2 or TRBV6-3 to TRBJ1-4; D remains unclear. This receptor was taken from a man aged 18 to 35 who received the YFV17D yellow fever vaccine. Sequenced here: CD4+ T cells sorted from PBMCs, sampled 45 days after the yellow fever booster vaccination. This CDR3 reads CASNDGDVATNEKLFF. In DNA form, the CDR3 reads TGTGCCAGCAATGACGGCGATGTTGCAACTAATGAAAAACTGTTTTTT.